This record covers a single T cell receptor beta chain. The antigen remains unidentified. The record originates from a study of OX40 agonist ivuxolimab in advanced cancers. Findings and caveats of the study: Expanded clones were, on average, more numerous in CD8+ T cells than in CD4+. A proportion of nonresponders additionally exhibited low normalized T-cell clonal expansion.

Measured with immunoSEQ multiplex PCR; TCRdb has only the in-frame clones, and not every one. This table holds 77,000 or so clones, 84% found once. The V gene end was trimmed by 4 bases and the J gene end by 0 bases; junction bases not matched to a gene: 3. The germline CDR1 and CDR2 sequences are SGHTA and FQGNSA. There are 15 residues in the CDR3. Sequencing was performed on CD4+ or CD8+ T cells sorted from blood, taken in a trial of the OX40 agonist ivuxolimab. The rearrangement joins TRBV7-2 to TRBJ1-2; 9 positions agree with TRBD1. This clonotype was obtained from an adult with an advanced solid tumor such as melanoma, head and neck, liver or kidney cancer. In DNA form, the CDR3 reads TGTGCCAGCAGCTCGGGACAGGGCGCTAACTATGGCTACACCTTC. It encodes CASSSGQGANYGYTF.